This T cell receptor beta chain appears in the sequencing data of a study of cytomegalovirus exposure and HLA in healthy donors. The primer mix had 60 Vbeta and 13 Jbeta primers. Profiled with immunoSEQ multiplex PCR; TCRdb holds only in-frame clones, not every one. The sample has some 190,000 clones; 65% to 85% are singletons. Germline V gives CDR1 LNHDA, CDR2 SQIVND (reference sequence). CDR3 size: 15 residues. Trimming removed 5 bases at V and 2 bases at J, with 16 bases between. The source of this sequence is a boy between 2 and 10 years old in good health and CMV-seronegative. The genes are TRBV19 and TRBJ2-7, with D tentatively TRBD1 (5 bases). Sequenced input: PBMCs. The CDR3 loop reads CASSGADKPPYEQYF. DNA of the CDR3: TGTGCCAGTAGTGGGGCAGACAAACCACCCTACGAGCAGTACTTC.